The 5 T cell receptor beta chains given below trace back to one sample, sequenced in a study of OX40 agonist ivuxolimab in advanced cancers. The table came from immunoSEQ multiplex PCR; TCRdb's copy has only in-frame clones and leaves some out. The table lists fewer than 85,000 clones, roughly 80% of them singletons, with more than 0.7% in the top ten. Sequencing was performed on CD4+ or CD8+ T cells sorted from blood, taken in a trial of the OX40 agonist ivuxolimab. Source of these receptors: an adult with an advanced solid tumor such as melanoma, head and neck, liver or kidney cancer.

The rearrangement links TRBV19 to TRBJ2-5; D uncertain. The V and J ends lost 5 bases and 1 base respectively, with 11 bases between them. Germline CDR1 LNHDA, CDR2 SQIVND (reference sequence). The CDR3 covers 14 residues. The CDR3 DNA reads as TGTGCCAGTAGTCCCTCAGACTTCCAAGAGACCCAGTACTTC. It is translated as CASSPSDFQETQYF.

This chain connects TRBV25-1 to TRBJ1-1; D gene uncertain. V was trimmed by 0 bases and J by 1 base, leaving 12 bases between them. This CDR3 is 16 amino acids long. Germline CDR1 MGHDK, CDR2 SYGVNS. The CDR3: CASSEYTAVKNTEAFF. DNA of the CDR3: TGTGCCAGCAGTGAATATACGGCAGTCAAGAACACTGAAGCTTTCTTT. Together with reference TRBV25-1 and TRBJ1-1, the CDR3 gives the full variable domain: EADIYQTPRYLVIGTGKKITLECSQTMGHDKMYWYQQDPGMELHLIHYSYGVNSTEKGDLSSESTVSRIRTEHFPLTLESARPSHTSQYLCASSEYTAVKNTEAFFGQGTRLTVV.

This clone was picked up a small number of times. This sequence joins TRBV10-2 and TRBJ1-5; 8 nucleotides agree with TRBD1. The CDR3 has 14 residues. The germline V gene has CDR1 WSHSY and CDR2 SAAADI. V shed 5 bases, J shed 6 bases, and the junction held 6 bases outside the gene matches. As DNA, the CDR3 is TGCGCCAGCAGTTATGGACAGGGTGGTCAGCCCCAGCATTTT. Encoded protein: CASSYGQGGQPQHF.

This chain uses TRBV5-1 with TRBJ2-5; D ambiguous. Germline CDR1 and CDR2: SGHRS and YFSETQ. Trimming pared 1 base from V and 5 bases from J, leaving 12 bases between. The CDR3 length is 14 residues. CDR3 sequence: CASSLTPGGETQYF. In DNA form, the CDR3 reads TGCGCCAGCAGCTTGACACCCGGTGGGGAGACCCAGTACTTC. The full variable domain, completed using reference TRBV5-1 and TRBJ2-5, is KAGVTQTPRYLIKTRGQQVTLSCSPISGHRSVSWYQQTPGQGLQFLFEYFSETQRNKGNFPGRFSGRQFSNSRSEMNVSTLELGDSALYLCASSLTPGGETQYFGPGTRLLVL.

V is TRBV18 and J is TRBJ2-3; D is perhaps TRBD2 (5 bases). CDR1 and CDR2 (germline): KGHSH, LQKENI. With 1 base removed from V and 7 bases from J, the gap between germline ends came to 15 bases. This CDR3 has 15 amino acids. In nucleotides, the CDR3 is TGTGCCAGCTCACCACGGGAAGGAGGTAGTAATACGCAGTATTTT. It is translated as CASSPREGGSNTQYF.